These T cell receptor beta chains were read from a single sample in a study of blood T cells in healthy people across ages. A single record per CDR3 protein comes from TCRdb applying MiXCR to the 5' RACE reads. The table lists about 940,000 distinct CDR3 sequences, 45% to 50% of them singletons. Sequencing was carried out using blood. These receptors originate from a young man in good health. The CDR3 runs from the conserved cysteine through the conserved F or W. A D gene is named only where the DNA matches it firmly. Size values are once, few and many counts, or a class for expanded clones, and some rows have none.

TRBV7-9	.	TRBJ2-3	.	CASSYFAAGDTQYF	TGTGCCAGCAGCTATTTTGCGGCCGGGGATACGCAGTATTTT
TRBV27	.	TRBJ2-5	.	CASSRGGSGAQYF	TGTGCCAGCAGTCGAGGAGGGTCGGGGGCCCAGTACTTC
TRBV7-2	.	TRBJ2-3	few	CASSPAGLLDTQYF	TGTGCCAGCAGCCCCGCGGGGCTCCTCGATACGCAGTATTTT
TRBV7-3	.	TRBJ2-3	.	CASSLGPMGDTQYF	TGTGCCAGCAGCTTGGGCCCGATGGGGGATACGCAGTATTTT
TRBV7-2	.	TRBJ2-7	few	CASSFGRAQNEQYF	TGTGCCAGCAGCTTCGGTAGAGCCCAAAACGAGCAGTACTTC
TRBV20-1	.	TRBJ2-1	.	CSARLGTSLLNYNEQFF	TGCAGTGCTAGACTAGGTACCAGCCTACTAAACTACAATGAGCAGTTCTTC
TRBV28	.	TRBJ2-4	.	CASSRASRAKNIQYF	TGTGCCAGCAGTCGGGCGAGCCGAGCCAAAAACATTCAGTACTTC
TRBV15	TRBD2	TRBJ2-3	few	CATSYRSGGGDTQYF	TGTGCCACCAGCTATCGCAGCGGGGGGGGAGATACGCAGTATTTT
TRBV27	TRBD1	TRBJ1-5	.	CASSSEGQVGNQPQHF	TGTGCCAGCAGTTCGGAGGGACAGGTCGGCAATCAGCCCCAGCATTTT
TRBV25-1	.	TRBJ2-7	.	CASSEGGSYEQYF	TGTGCCAGCAGTGAAGGGGGCTCCTACGAGCAGTACTTC
TRBV4-2	TRBD1	TRBJ1-2	.	CASSQGTGEGYTF	TGTGCCAGCAGCCAAGGAACAGGGGAAGGCTACACCTTC
TRBV20-1	TRBD1	TRBJ2-5	.	CSAIPYPGQGETQYF	TGCAGTGCTATTCCATATCCGGGACAGGGGGAGACCCAGTACTTC
TRBV9	.	TRBJ2-2	.	CASARDFSNTGELFF	TGTGCCAGCGCCCGGGACTTCTCGAACACCGGGGAGCTGTTTTTT
TRBV12-3/TRBV12-4	.	TRBJ1-5	few	CASSTSGTSNQPQHF	TGTGCCAGCAGTACATCCGGGACTTCCAATCAGCCCCAGCATTTT
TRBV4-1	.	TRBJ2-1	.	CASTQWGASNYEQFF	TGCGCCAGCACCCAGTGGGGGGCTAGTAACTATGAGCAGTTCTTC
TRBV5-1	.	TRBJ2-5	.	CASSLALWETQYF	TGCGCCAGCAGCTTGGCGCTTTGGGAGACCCAGTACTTC
TRBV25-1	TRBD1	TRBJ1-2	.	CASSEYDSTGGVRDYGYTF	TGTGCCAGCAGTGAATATGACTCGACAGGGGGCGTCCGGGACTATGGCTACACCTTC
TRBV7-2	.	TRBJ2-7	few	CASSPALPYEQYF	TGTGCCAGCAGCCCTGCCCTTCCCTACGAGCAGTACTTC
TRBV29-1	.	TRBJ1-2	.	CSVEERVVRRAAANYGCTF	TGCAGCGTTGAAGAACGGGTCGTGCGCAGGGCCGCAGCTAACTATGGCTGCACCTTC
TRBV20-1	TRBD2	TRBJ2-3	.	CRTSSGGATDTQYF	TGCAGGACCTCTAGCGGGGGGGCCACAGATACGCAGTATTTT
TRBV7-8	TRBD1	TRBJ2-3	.	CASSLDPDRGLDTQYF	TGTGCCAGCAGCTTAGACCCGGACAGGGGTCTAGATACGCAGTATTTT
TRBV28	TRBD1	TRBJ1-2	.	CASRDRISGYTF	TGTGCCAGCAGGGACAGGATAAGTGGCTACACCTTC
TRBV7-2	.	TRBJ2-3	few	CASSQMTADTQYF	TGTGCCAGCAGCCAGATGACGGCGGATACGCAGTATTTT
TRBV12-3/TRBV12-4	TRBD1	TRBJ2-5	.	CASRTETGGQETQYF	TGTGCCAGCAGAACAGAGACAGGGGGACAAGAGACCCAGTACTTC
TRBV6-6	.	TRBJ2-5	once	CASSYLVRGSERETQYF	TGTGCCAGCAGTTACCTTGTGAGGGGGTCCGAAAGGGAGACCCAGTACTTC
TRBV7-3	.	TRBJ2-7	few	CASSQYLGGSYEQYF	TGTGCCAGCAGCCAATATTTGGGGGGATCCTACGAGCAGTACTTC
TRBV11-2	.	TRBJ2-6	.	CASRNWGWGSGANVLTF	TGTGCCAGCCGGAATTGGGGTTGGGGCTCTGGGGCCAACGTCCTGACTTTC
TRBV27	TRBD1	TRBJ1-2	.	CASSQELTTGSAHYGYTF	TGTGCCAGCAGCCAAGAGCTCACGACAGGGTCCGCCCACTATGGCTACACCTTC
TRBV7-9	TRBD1	TRBJ2-7	.	CASSRRGQGGNEQYF	TGTGCCAGCAGCCGTAGGGGACAGGGTGGCAACGAGCAGTACTTC
TRBV27	.	TRBJ2-5	.	CASSLSSTKETQYF	TGTGCCAGCAGTTTATCTAGCACGAAAGAGACCCAGTACTTC
TRBV4-3	TRBD2	TRBJ2-1	.	CASSQKVRGGLENEQFF	TGCGCCAGCAGCCAAAAAGTACGGGGGGGCCTAGAAAATGAGCAGTTCTTC
TRBV4-3	TRBD2	TRBJ2-1	few	CASSLMTSGGAFGRNEQFF	TGCGCCAGCAGCCTTATGACTAGCGGGGGGGCGTTTGGTAGGAATGAGCAGTTCTTC
TRBV14	.	TRBJ2-7	.	CASSQVGGKNEQYF	TGTGCCAGCAGCCAAGTGGGGGGAAAGAACGAGCAGTACTTC
TRBV5-5	.	TRBJ1-4	once	CASSRPTNEKLFF	TGTGCCAGCAGCCGCCCTACTAATGAAAAACTGTTTTTT
TRBV5-1	TRBD2	TRBJ2-3	few	CASSWTRFADTQYF	TGCGCCAGCAGCTGGACTAGGTTTGCGGATACGCAGTATTTT
TRBV6-2/TRBV6-3	.	TRBJ2-3	.	CANSPGTPNKDTQYF	TGTGCCAACAGTCCTGGGACACCAAATAAGGATACGCAGTATTTT
TRBV7-9	TRBD1	TRBJ1-2	.	CASNPGGWDYGYTF	TGTGCCAGCAACCCAGGGGGCTGGGACTATGGCTACACCTTC
TRBV6-2/TRBV6-3	.	TRBJ2-4	.	CASSFWGVVKNIQYF	TGTGCCAGCAGCTTTTGGGGAGTAGTCAAAAACATTCAGTACTTC
TRBV7-2	.	TRBJ1-5	.	CASSLTGTSNQPQHF	TGTGCCAGCAGCTTAACCGGGACAAGCAATCAGCCCCAGCATTTT
TRBV7-2	TRBD1	TRBJ2-7	once	CASGLAPGQVLGEQYF	TGTGCCAGCGGCTTAGCTCCGGGACAGGTGTTGGGCGAGCAGTACTTC
TRBV20-1	.	TRBJ1-6	.	CSAGASDGGAADSSPLHF	TGCAGTGCTGGAGCCTCAGACGGGGGGGCCGCTGATAGTTCACCCCTCCACTTT
TRBV6-5	TRBD2	TRBJ2-2	.	CASSYSLAGGHTGELFF	TGTGCCAGCAGTTATTCACTAGCGGGGGGGCACACCGGGGAGCTGTTTTTT
TRBV11-2	.	TRBJ1-2	.	CASSTGGWSYGYTF	TGTGCCAGCAGCACCGGGGGGTGGTCCTATGGCTACACCTTC
TRBV5-4	TRBD2	TRBJ2-1	.	CASSLGGLANNEQFF	TGTGCCAGCAGCTTGGGGGGACTAGCGAACAATGAGCAGTTCTTC
TRBV6-6	.	TRBJ1-1	.	CASRPRLGTEAFF	TGTGCCAGCAGGCCACGTTTGGGGACTGAAGCTTTCTTT
TRBV6-1	TRBD1	TRBJ2-7	.	CASSWTGWADEQYF	TGTGCCAGCAGTTGGACAGGGTGGGCTGACGAGCAGTACTTC
TRBV29-1	.	TRBJ1-1	.	CSVVVRAEGNTEAFF	TGCAGCGTTGTCGTTCGGGCAGAGGGGAATACTGAAGCTTTCTTT
TRBV3-1	TRBD2	TRBJ2-1	few	CASSNRGGVSYNEQFF	TGTGCCAGCAGTAATCGGGGGGGCGTGTCCTACAATGAGCAGTTCTTC